Each of the 25 T cell receptor beta chains below was sequenced from the same sample in a study of T cells in Graves' hyperthyroidism and ophthalmopathy. The source material, RNA transcripts, was used to amplify TCR beta CDR3 regions. TCR CDR3 regions were first amplified by RT-PCR with HTBI primers. MiXCR, run by TCRdb on the multiplex PCR reads, gives a single entry per CDR3 protein. The repertoire includes 250,000 to 300,000 distinct CDR3 sequences, roughly 13% of them detected once, and 7.8% sits in the top ten. The material sequenced was blood. These receptors were obtained from a woman in her 30s with Graves' hyperthyroidism that later progressed to Graves' ophthalmopathy.

V usage is TRBV7-2 and J usage is TRBJ1-4; no clear D gene. This CDR3 comprises 16 residues. Trimming left V 1 base short and J 4 bases short, with 13 bases between. Germline CDR1 reads SGHTA; CDR2 reads FQGNSA. CDR3 nucleotide sequence: TGTGCCAGCAGCTTAGAAGGGATAGCAATTAATGAAAAACTGTTTTTT. Translation gives CASSLEGIAINEKLFF.

This clonotype was counted between two and nine times. A much more abundant neighbour one base away suggests this may be a read error. The chain is built from TRBV2 and TRBJ1-3; perhaps TRBD1 as D (5 bases). The CDR3 contains 15 residues. The ends were cut back, 6 bases at V and 1 base at J, with 13 bases in the middle. CDR1 is SNHLY and CDR2 is FYNNEI in the germline V gene. The CDR3 is CASSFQQESGNTIYF. The CDR3 nucleotides read TGTGCCAGCAGCTTTCAACAGGAGTCTGGAAACACCATATATTTT.

V gene TRBV3-1 combines with J gene TRBJ2-3; unclear D gene. Germline V gives CDR1 LGHDT, CDR2 YNNKEL (reference sequence). Trimming cost V 6 bases and J 2 bases, with 12 bases left between them. The CDR3 contains 14 residues. The CDR3 DNA follows: TGTGCCAGCAGTTTATTTGCCGCCACAGATACGCAGTATTTT. Amino acids: CASSLFAATDTQYF.

This clonotype came up many times. CDR3: CASSQAGVRALHF. CDR3 DNA: TGTGCCAGCAGCCAAGCTGGAGTGAGGGCCCTCCACTTT. The V call is TRBV3-1, the J call TRBJ1-6, with no clear D. Looked up from germline, CDR1 is LGHDT and CDR2 is YNNKEL (reference sequence). CDR3 length equals 13 residues. V shed 1 base and J shed 14 bases, with 12 bases lying between them.

This clonotype has at least ten counts. The V and J genes are TRBV20-1 and TRBJ2-2, with 11 bases lining up with TRBD2. V was pared by 1 base and J by 4 bases, with 2 bases of the junction left unmatched. The CDR3 is 15 residues long. Germline values: CDR1 DFQATT, CDR2 SNEGSKA (reference sequence). This CDR3 reads CSARVAGGGTGELFF. In DNA, the CDR3 is TGCAGTGCTAGAGTAGCGGGAGGGGGCACCGGGGAGCTGTTTTTT.

In its sample, this clonotype was seen many times. The chain employs TRBV13 and TRBJ2-7, with D hard to call. The CDR3 length is 16 residues. Germline V gene data show CDR1 as PRHDT and CDR2 as FYEKMQ (reference sequence). Between the trimmed V and J ends, which lost 4 bases and 0 bases, there was a span of 16 bases. The CDR3 loop reads CASSSSFRTSSYEQYF. The CDR3 DNA follows: TGTGCCAGCAGCTCTTCCTTCCGTACCAGCTCCTACGAGCAGTACTTC.

This clonotype occurred a few times. The chain couples TRBV19 to TRBJ1-2; D is undetermined. V shed 5 bases and J shed 3 bases, with 13 bases lying between them. There are 14 residues in the CDR3. Germline loops: CDR1 LNHDA, CDR2 SQIVND (reference sequence). CDR3: CASSLKNKDYGYTF. The CDR3 region has the DNA TGTGCCAGTAGTCTTAAGAACAAGGACTATGGCTACACCTTC.

This clonotype has a count of ten or more. V gene TRBV7-8 combines with J gene TRBJ1-2; D call uncertain. Germline CDR1 SGHVS, CDR2 FQNEAQ. This CDR3 region has 12 residues. Trimming shortened V by 1 base and J by 2 bases, and 2 bases separated the two germline ends. DNA for the CDR3: TGTGCCAGCAGCTTAGACAACTATGGCTACACCTTC. Translated, it gives CASSLDNYGYTF. Together with reference TRBV7-8 and TRBJ1-2, the CDR3 gives the full variable domain: GAGVSQSPRYKVAKRGQDVALRCDPISGHVSLFWYQQALGQGPEFLTYFQNEAQLDKSGLPSDRFFAERPEGSVSTLKIQRTQQEDSAVYLCASSLDNYGYTFGSGTRLTVV.

This chain uses TRBV5-1 with TRBJ1-5, with D unclear. Per the germline V gene, CDR1 is SGHRS and CDR2 is YFSETQ. The V gene lost 4 bases and the J gene lost 4 bases, with 9 bases spanning the gap. This CDR3 region has 13 residues. The CDR3 spells CASSKDGNQPQHF. As DNA, the CDR3 is TGCGCCAGCAGCAAGGACGGTAATCAGCCCCAGCATTTT.

This clonotype was seen repeatedly, ten times or more. V gene TRBV11-2 combines with J gene TRBJ1-1; 7 bases align to TRBD1. Germline values: CDR1 SGHAT, CDR2 FQNNGV. This CDR3 is 16 amino acids long. Trimming cost V 4 bases and J 0 bases; bases outside gene matches: 8. The CDR3 region has the DNA TGTGCCAGCAGCTGGGACAGATTAAGGATGAACACTGAAGCTTTCTTT. It specifies CASSWDRLRMNTEAFF.

This chain joins TRBV5-4 and TRBJ1-2; 10 nucleotides match TRBD1. With V trimmed by 3 bases and J by 4 bases, 3 bases remained unmatched. This CDR3 is 14 amino acids long. From germline, CDR1 is SGHNT and CDR2 YYREEE (reference sequence). This CDR3 is CASSYRDRGYGYTF. CDR3 coding DNA: TGTGCCAGCAGCTACCGGGACAGGGGCTATGGCTACACCTTC.

This clonotype was picked up many times. V and J are TRBV9 and TRBJ2-7; D remains unclear. Trimming cost V 0 bases and J 2 bases, with 12 bases left between them. This CDR3 contains 15 residues. Per the germline V gene, CDR1 is SGDLS and CDR2 is YYNGEE. The CDR3: CASSVGVNPPYEQYF. The CDR3 DNA reads TGTGCCAGCAGCGTAGGGGTGAATCCCCCCTACGAGCAGTACTTC.

The V call is TRBV19, the J call TRBJ2-2; no definite D call. The CDR3 runs to 15 residues. Trimming removed 6 bases at V and 0 bases at J, with 11 bases between. Germline V CDR1 and CDR2: LNHDA, SQIVND (reference sequence). The CDR3 DNA sequence: TGTGCCAGTAGCGCTTCCGGAGCGAACACCGGGGAGCTGTTTTTT. This sequence encodes CASSASGANTGELFF.

This clonotype was recorded many times. The chain joins TRBV27 to TRBJ1-1, with D maybe TRBD1 (5 bases). CDR3 size: 16 residues. Germline V CDR1 and CDR2: MNHEY, SMNVEV (reference sequence). Trimming shortened V by 5 bases and J by 0 bases, and 16 bases separated the two germline ends. The chain's CDR3 is CASSPTGLPMNTEAFF. The CDR3 DNA sequence: TGTGCCAGCAGTCCGACGGGACTCCCCATGAACACTGAAGCTTTCTTT.

The rearrangement joins TRBV20-1 to TRBJ2-1; 10 bases map to TRBD2. The CDR3 runs 13 residues. Trimming at V came to 5 bases and at J to 6 bases, leaving 4 bases not matched to a gene. CDR1 is DFQATT, CDR2 SNEGSKA, per germline (reference sequence). CDR3 protein: CSALSGRRNEQFF. The DNA of the CDR3 is TGCAGTGCTCTTAGCGGGAGGCGCAATGAGCAGTTCTTC.

This clonotype was seen repeatedly, ten times or more. The chain couples TRBV20-1 to TRBJ2-7; tentative D call: TRBD1 (5 bases). Per the germline V gene, CDR1 is DFQATT and CDR2 is SNEGSKA (reference sequence). Trimming took 6 bases from V and 3 from J, leaving 21 bases between them. The CDR3 consists of 15 residues. CDR3 in amino acids: CSAHYGDRADYEQYF. CDR3 sequence (DNA): TGCAGTGCCCACTATGGTGACAGAGCAGACTACGAGCAGTACTTC.

This clonotype was counted many times. This chain connects TRBV20-1 to TRBJ2-7; 8 bases are shared with TRBD1. J gave up 0 bases and V 5 bases, and 6 bases lay outside the gene matches. Per the germline V gene, CDR1 is DFQATT and CDR2 is SNEGSKA (reference sequence). The CDR3 loop spans 14 amino acids. CDR3 residues: CSAFGQGASYEQYF. In DNA, the CDR3 is TGCAGTGCTTTCGGACAGGGCGCCTCCTACGAGCAGTACTTC.

The sample holds many counts of this clonotype. The J gene is TRBJ2-3, the V gene TRBV7-9, with 11 bases identical to TRBD2. Germline assignment: CDR1 SEHNR and CDR2 FQNEAQ (reference sequence). CDR3 length equals 17 residues. V was clipped by 5 bases and J by 0 bases; unmatched bases: 7. The DNA of the CDR3 is TGTGCCAGCAGCCTCGGGACTAGCGGACCTAGCACAGATACGCAGTATTTT. As protein: CASSLGTSGPSTDTQYF.

V and J are TRBV7-9 and TRBJ1-4; unclear D gene. CDR3 length: 16 amino acids. Germline CDR1 SEHNR, CDR2 FQNEAQ (reference sequence). The V and J ends lost 1 base and 5 bases respectively, with 14 bases between them. The CDR3 DNA reads TGTGCCAGCAGCTTAGGCCCGCCAGACTCCAATGAAAAACTGTTTTTT. This codes for CASSLGPPDSNEKLFF.

There are many counts of this clonotype. The chain joins TRBV2 to TRBJ2-1, with 7 bases matching TRBD1. The CDR3 contains 12 residues. The junction had 2 bases not matched to a gene; V was cut back by 6 bases and J by 6 bases. Germline V gene sequence: CDR1 SNHLY, CDR2 FYNNEI. The CDR3 loop reads CASRGQLNEQFF. The CDR3 DNA reads as TGTGCCAGCAGGGGACAGCTCAATGAGCAGTTCTTC.

This clonotype was observed a single time. The chain is built from TRBV29-1 and TRBJ1-5; no reliable D call. In germline, CDR1 is SQVTM, CDR2 ANQGSEA. The CDR3 contains 13 residues. V lost 2 bases, J lost 6 bases, and 11 bases lay in between. The CDR3 region is CSVESGVGQPQHF. DNA of the CDR3: TGCAGCGTTGAATCTGGGGTGGGTCAGCCCCAGCATTTT.

Many counts were recorded for this clonotype. The chain combines TRBV7-9 with TRBJ2-1; 10 nucleotides agree with TRBD1. The trim removed 8 bases at V and 3 bases at J, leaving 4 bases unmatched. Germline lookup yields CDR1 SEHNR and CDR2 FQNEAQ (reference sequence). This CDR3 is 14 amino acids long. CDR3 loop: CASFRDRGYNEQFF. The CDR3 nucleotides are TGTGCCAGCTTCCGGGACAGGGGCTACAATGAGCAGTTCTTC. The full variable domain, in which reference TRBV7-9 and TRBJ2-1 provide the parts outside the CDR3, is DTGVSQNPRHKITKRGQNVTFRCDPISEHNRLYWYRQTLGQGPEFLTYFQNEAQLEKSRLLSDRFSAERPKGSFSTLEIQRTEQGDSAMYLCASFRDRGYNEQFFGPGTRLTVL.

With respect to this clonotype: A read error may explain this, as a much larger clone is one base away. This chain uses TRBV9 with TRBJ1-6, with D possibly TRBD1 on 5 matching bases. Germline CDR1 and CDR2: SGDLS and YYNGEE. The CDR3 loop spans 15 amino acids. V gave up 0 bases and J gave up 11 bases, with 15 bases separating them. CDR3 region: CASSVADTGNPPLHF. For the CDR3, the DNA is TGTGCCAGCAGCGTAGCGGACACTGGAAATCCACCCCTCCACTTT.

V is TRBV28 and J is TRBJ2-2, with TRBD2 matching over 7 bases. CDR3 length: 15 residues. Germline V gene data show CDR1 as MDHEN and CDR2 as SYDVKM. After removal of 3 bases from V and 0 bases from J, the junction contained 1 base not matched to a gene. The CDR3 reads CASSFLAANTGELFF. For the CDR3, the DNA is TGTGCCAGCAGTTTCCTAGCGGCGAACACCGGGGAGCTGTTTTTT.

This clonotype occurred many times. This rearrangement joins TRBV13 to TRBJ2-7, with 11 bases lining up with TRBD2. This CDR3 is built from 15 residues. Germline loops: CDR1 PRHDT, CDR2 FYEKMQ (reference sequence). J was trimmed by 4 bases and V by 4 bases; bases with no gene match: 6. As DNA, the CDR3 is TGTGCCAGCAGCTCGCCGGGACTAGCGGCTTACGAGCAGTACTTC. Amino acids: CASSSPGLAAYEQYF. Looking up the rest from reference TRBV13 and TRBJ2-7 gives the full variable domain: AAGVIQSPRHLIKEKRETATLKCYPIPRHDTVYWYQQGPGQDPQFLISFYEKMQSDKGSIPDRFSAQQFSDYHSELNMSSLELGDSALYFCASSSPGLAAYEQYFGPGTRLTVT.